This T cell receptor beta chain was profiled in a study of shared clonotypes between healthy human individuals (dated by TCRdb to 2018 to 2020). With respect to the entire study: The cohort comprised a couple of women and a few men aged 18 to 49 years. Libraries were prepared and TCR repertoires were sequenced by different laboratories using diverse techniques, in order to increase sequencing depth and limit assay-specific biases. Each donor's leukapheresis produced roughly between roughly 0.85 and 10 billion PBMCs. Blood TCR repertoires of 5 or 6 healthy adults were deeply sequenced to estimate repertoire size and the extent of clonotype sharing between individuals. The full study reports these points: Based on pairwise subsampling, the degree of clonotype sharing among donors was expected to be affected by sequencing depth. Sampling was restricted to blood, and TCR repertoires in tissue are likely to differ from TCR repertoires in blood. The small number of donors limited the genetic and exposure-history diversity represented.

The CDR3, cysteine through phenylalanine, is 16 amino acids long. Here the CDR3 DNA is all that survives: 48 bases in frame from base 1. Trimmed from V: 0 bases; trimmed from J: 5 bases; junction bases lacking a gene match: 3. The CDR1 and CDR2 encoded by the germline V gene are MRHNA and SNTAGT. Using the deep immunoSEQ assay, multiplex PCR amplified TCR CDR3 regions from genomic DNA. For each cell subset, the extracted genomic DNA was distributed evenly across all wells of several immunoSEQ 96-well plates, and each plate served as one replicate. For unsorted PBMC, roughly 0.3 ug of genomic DNA, equivalent to roughly 30,000 T cell genomes, went into each replicate PCR. Ten immunoSEQ deep assay plates were used to sequence the unsorted PBMC genomic DNA. Purified libraries were measured with a Qubit 3.0 fluorometer, size-checked on a Bioanalyzer 2100, and measured again with the KAPA Library Quantification kit. Each immunoSEQ 96-well plate was sequenced on its own single-read 150-cycle Illumina NextSeq 550 flow cell. For the original study's pipeline: Because only junctional sequences without quality scores were contained in the immunoSEQ output, filtering matching that applied to full-length reads could not be performed. Sequences were annotated with PyIR, a Python wrapper for IgBLAST v1.9, and V/J genes and CDR3 were assigned using IMGT germline references. Reads with weak V/J assignments (E-value above 1e-6), missing CDR3, stop codons, out-of-frame junctions, or ambiguous translated residues were removed. V3J clonotypes were defined as sequences sharing the same inferred V gene, J gene, and CDR3 amino acid sequence. Percentage overlap between repertoires was calculated by dividing the number of shared unique clonotypes by the size of the smaller repertoire. Richness of each repertoire was evaluated using RTK rarefaction, the Chao1 estimator, and Recon v2.1 estimates of unobserved clonotypes. Here the immuneACCESS table is served through TCRdb, limited to in-frame sequences with V and J called. Missing clones are a known gap in these copies; in checked studies unresolved V genes cover under half, and the rest lacks a known reason. D and trimming were read from the DNA, whereas the V and J calls and clone size are those reported in that table. For this sample there are about 480,000 clones; less than 85% appear just once. The top ten clonotypes cover about an eighth of the sample.

The donors were healthy, HIV-negative adults with no recently reported acute infections or vaccinations. Only Caucasian adults living in Nashville, Tennessee, USA were represented among the donors. For unsorted samples, about 85 million PBMCs were counted and genomic DNA was extracted with the QIAamp DNA Blood Mini kit. After blood collection by leukapheresis, PBMCs were isolated using Ficoll-Histopaque density gradient centrifugation and then cryopreserved in the vapor phase of liquid nitrogen. Regarding this clone: Its cognate antigen has yet to be identified. No per-base quality is available; no much larger clone lies one base away.

Sequencing was carried out using PBMCs. The chain is made from TRBV6-4 and TRBJ2-2; TRBD1 matches 10 bases in the middle. The source is a woman aged 40 to 55 in good health. Some clones in this sample may be carry-over from other donors' samples. The CDR3 protein sequence reads: CASSDSGTGVTGELFF. The nucleotide sequence reads TGTGCCAGCAGTGACTCTGGGACAGGGGTAACCGGGGAGCTGTTTTTT.